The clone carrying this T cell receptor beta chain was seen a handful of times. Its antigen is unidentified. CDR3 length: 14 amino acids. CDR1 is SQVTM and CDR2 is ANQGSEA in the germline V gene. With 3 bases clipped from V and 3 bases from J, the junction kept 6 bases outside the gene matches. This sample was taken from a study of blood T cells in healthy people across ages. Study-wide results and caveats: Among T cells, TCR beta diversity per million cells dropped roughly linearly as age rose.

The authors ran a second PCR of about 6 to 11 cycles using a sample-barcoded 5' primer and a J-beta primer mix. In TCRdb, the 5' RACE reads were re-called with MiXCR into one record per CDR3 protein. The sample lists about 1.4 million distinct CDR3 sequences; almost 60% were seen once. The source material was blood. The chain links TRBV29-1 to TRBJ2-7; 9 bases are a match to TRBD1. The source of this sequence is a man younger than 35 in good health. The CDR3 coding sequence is TGCAGCGTTGAGCTACAGGGGGCATACTACGAGCAGTACTTC. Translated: CSVELQGAYYEQYF.